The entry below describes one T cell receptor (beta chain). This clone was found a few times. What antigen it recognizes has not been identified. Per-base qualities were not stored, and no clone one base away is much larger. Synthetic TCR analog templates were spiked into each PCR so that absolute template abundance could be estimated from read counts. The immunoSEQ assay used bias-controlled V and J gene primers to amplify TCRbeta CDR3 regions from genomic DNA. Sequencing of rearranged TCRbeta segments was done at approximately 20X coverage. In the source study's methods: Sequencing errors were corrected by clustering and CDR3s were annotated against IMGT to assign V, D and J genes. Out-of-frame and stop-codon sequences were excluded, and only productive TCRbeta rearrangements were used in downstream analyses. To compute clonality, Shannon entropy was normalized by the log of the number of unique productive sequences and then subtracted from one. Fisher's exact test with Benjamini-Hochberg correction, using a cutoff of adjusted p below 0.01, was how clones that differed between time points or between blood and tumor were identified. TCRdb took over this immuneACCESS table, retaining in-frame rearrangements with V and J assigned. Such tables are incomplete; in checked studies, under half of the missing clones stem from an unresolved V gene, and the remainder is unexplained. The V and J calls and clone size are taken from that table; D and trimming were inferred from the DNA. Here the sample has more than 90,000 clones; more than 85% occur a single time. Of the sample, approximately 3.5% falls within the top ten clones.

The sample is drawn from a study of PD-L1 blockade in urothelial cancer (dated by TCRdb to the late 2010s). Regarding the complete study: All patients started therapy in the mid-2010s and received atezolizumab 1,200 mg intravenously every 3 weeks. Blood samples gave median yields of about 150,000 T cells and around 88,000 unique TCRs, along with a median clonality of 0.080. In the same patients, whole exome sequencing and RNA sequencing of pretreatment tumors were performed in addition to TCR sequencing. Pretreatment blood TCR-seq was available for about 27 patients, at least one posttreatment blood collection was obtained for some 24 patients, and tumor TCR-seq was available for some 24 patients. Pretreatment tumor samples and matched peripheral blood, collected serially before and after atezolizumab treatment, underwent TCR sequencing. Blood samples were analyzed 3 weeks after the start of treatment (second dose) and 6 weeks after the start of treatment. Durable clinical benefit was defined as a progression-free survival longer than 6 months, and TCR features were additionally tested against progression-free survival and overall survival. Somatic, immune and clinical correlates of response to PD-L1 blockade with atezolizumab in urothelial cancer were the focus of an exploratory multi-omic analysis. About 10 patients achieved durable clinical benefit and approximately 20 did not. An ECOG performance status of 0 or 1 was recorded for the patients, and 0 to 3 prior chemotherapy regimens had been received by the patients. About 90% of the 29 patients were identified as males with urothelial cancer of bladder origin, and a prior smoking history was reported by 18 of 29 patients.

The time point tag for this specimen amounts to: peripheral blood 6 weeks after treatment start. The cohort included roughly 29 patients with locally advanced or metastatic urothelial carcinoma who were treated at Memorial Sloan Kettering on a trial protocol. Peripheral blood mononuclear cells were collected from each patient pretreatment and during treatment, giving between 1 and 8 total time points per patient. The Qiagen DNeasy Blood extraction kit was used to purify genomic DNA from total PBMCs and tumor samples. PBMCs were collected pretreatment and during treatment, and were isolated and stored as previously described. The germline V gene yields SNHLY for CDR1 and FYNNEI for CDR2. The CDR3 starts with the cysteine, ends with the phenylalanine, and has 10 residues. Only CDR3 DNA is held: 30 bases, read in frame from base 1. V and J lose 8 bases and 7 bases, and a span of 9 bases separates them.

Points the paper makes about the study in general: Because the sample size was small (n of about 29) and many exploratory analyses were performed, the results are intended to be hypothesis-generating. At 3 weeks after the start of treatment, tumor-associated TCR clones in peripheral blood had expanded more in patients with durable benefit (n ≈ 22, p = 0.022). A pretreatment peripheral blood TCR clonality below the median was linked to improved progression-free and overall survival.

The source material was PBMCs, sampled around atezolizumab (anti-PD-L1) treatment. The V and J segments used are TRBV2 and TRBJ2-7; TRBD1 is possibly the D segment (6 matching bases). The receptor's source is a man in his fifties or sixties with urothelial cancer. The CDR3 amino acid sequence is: CASGGQEQYF. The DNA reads TGTGCCAGCGGGGGCCAAGAGCAGTACTTC.